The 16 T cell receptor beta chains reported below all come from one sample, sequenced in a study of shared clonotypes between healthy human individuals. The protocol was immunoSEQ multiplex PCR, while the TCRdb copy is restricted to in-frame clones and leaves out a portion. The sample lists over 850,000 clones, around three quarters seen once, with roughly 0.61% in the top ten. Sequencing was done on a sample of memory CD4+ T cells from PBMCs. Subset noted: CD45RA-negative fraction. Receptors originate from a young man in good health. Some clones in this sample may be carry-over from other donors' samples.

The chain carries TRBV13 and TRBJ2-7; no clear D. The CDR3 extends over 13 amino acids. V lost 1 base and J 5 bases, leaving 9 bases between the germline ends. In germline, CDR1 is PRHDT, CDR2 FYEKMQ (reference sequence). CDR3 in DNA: TGTGCCAGCAGCTTAGCCCCTTACCACGAGCAGTACTTC. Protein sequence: CASSLAPYHEQYF.

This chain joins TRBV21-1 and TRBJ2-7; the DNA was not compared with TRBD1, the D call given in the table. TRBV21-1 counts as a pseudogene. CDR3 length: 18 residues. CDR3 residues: CASSKPLGQGKVAYEQYF. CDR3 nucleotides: TGTGCCAGCAGCAAGCCCCTAGGACAGGGGAAAGTGGCCTACGAGCAGTACTTC.

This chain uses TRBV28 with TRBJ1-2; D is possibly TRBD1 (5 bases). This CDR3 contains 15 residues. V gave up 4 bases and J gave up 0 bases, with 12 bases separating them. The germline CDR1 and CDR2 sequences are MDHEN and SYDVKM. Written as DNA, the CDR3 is TGTGCCAGCAGTTCAGGAGGGGAAGCTAACTATGGCTACACCTTC. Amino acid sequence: CASSSGGEANYGYTF.

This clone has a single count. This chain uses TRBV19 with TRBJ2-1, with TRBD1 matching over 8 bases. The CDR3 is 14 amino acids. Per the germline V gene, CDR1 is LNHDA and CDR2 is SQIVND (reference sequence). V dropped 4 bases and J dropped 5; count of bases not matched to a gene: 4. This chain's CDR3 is CASSRQGLNNEQFF. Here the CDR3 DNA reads TGTGCCAGTAGTAGACAGGGGCTGAACAATGAGCAGTTCTTC.

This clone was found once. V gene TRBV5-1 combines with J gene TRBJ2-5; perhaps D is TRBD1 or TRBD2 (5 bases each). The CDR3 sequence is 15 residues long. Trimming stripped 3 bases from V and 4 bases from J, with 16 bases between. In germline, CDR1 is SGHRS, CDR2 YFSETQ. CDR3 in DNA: TGCGCCAGCAGCTCGGGGCGAATCGCGGCAGAGACCCAGTACTTC. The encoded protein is CASSSGRIAAETQYF.

CDR3 amino acids: CASSVVDPGTGTGYTF. The CDR3, as DNA: TGTGCCAGCAGCGTAGTAGACCCCGGGACAGGGACGGGCTACACCTTC. The chain couples TRBV9 to TRBJ1-2; 9 nucleotides match TRBD1. This CDR3 is 16 amino acids long. CDR1 and CDR2 (germline): SGDLS, YYNGEE. The V segment lost 0 bases and the J segment 8 bases; nucleotides outside the gene matches: 11.

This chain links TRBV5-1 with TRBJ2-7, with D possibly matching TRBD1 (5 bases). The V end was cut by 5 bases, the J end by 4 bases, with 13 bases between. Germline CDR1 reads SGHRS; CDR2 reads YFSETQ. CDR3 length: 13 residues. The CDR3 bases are TGCGCCAGCAGTGGGCAGGGTACGTACGAGCAGTACTTC. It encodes CASSGQGTYEQYF. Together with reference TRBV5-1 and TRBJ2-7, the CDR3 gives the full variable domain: KAGVTQTPRYLIKTRGQQVTLSCSPISGHRSVSWYQQTPGQGLQFLFEYFSETQRNKGNFPGRFSGRQFSNSRSEMNVSTLELGDSALYLCASSGQGTYEQYFGPGTRLTVT.

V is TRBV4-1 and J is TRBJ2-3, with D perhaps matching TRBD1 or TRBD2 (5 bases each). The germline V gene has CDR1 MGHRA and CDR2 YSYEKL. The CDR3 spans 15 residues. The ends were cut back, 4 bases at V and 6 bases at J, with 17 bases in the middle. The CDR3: CASSRGGDPPDTQYF. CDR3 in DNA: TGCGCCAGCAGCCGCGGTGGGGACCCCCCGGATACGCAGTATTTT.

CDR3 sequence reads: CASSVSSGRAKDTQYF. The DNA of the CDR3 is TGTGCCAGCAGCGTAAGCAGCGGGAGGGCCAAAGATACGCAGTATTTT. V is TRBV9 and J is TRBJ2-3; 10 nucleotides match TRBD2. V dropped 1 base and J dropped 5; count of bases not matched to a gene: 7. Germline V gene sequence: CDR1 SGDLS, CDR2 YYNGEE. The CDR3 is 16 amino acids.

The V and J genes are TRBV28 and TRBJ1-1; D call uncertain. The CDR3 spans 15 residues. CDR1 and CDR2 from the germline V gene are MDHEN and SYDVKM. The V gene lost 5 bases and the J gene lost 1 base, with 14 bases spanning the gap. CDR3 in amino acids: CASSPPRITNTEAFF. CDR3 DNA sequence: TGTGCCAGCAGTCCTCCCAGGATAACGAACACTGAAGCTTTCTTT.

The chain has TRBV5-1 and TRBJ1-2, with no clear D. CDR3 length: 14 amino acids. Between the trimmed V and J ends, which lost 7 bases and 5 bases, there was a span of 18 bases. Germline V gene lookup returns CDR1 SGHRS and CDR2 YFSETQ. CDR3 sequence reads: CASSTDGSRYGYTF. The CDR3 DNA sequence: TGCGCCAGCTCCACGGACGGCTCTCGATATGGCTACACCTTC.

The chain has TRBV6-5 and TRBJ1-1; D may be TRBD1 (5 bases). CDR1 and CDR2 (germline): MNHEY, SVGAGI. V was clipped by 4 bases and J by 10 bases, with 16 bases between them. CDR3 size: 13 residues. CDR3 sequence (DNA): TGTGCCAGCAGTTGGACACGGGAGAGGGCAGCTTTCTTT. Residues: CASSWTRERAAFF.

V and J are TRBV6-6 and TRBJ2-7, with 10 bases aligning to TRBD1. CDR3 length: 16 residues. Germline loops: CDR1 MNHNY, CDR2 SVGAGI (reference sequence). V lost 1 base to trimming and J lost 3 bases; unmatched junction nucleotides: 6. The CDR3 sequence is CASSYWTGGLDYEQYF. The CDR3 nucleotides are TGTGCCAGCAGTTACTGGACAGGGGGGCTAGACTACGAGCAGTACTTC.

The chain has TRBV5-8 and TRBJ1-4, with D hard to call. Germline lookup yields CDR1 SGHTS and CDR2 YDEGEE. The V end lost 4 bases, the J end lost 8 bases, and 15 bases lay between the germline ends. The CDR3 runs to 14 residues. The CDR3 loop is CASSTWGTREKLFF. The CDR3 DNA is TGTGCCAGCAGCACGTGGGGTACCAGGGAAAAACTGTTTTTT.

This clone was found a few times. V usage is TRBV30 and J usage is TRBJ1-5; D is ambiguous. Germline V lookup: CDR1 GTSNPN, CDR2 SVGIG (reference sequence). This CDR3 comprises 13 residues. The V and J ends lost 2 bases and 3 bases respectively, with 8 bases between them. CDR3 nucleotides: TGTGCCTGGAGTAGTCAAGCCAATCAGCCCCAGCATTTT. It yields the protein CAWSSQANQPQHF.

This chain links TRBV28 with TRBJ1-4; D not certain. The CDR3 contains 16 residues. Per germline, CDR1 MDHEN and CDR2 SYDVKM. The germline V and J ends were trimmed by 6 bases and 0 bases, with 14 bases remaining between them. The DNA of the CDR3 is TGTGCCAGCAGCTCCCTCAAGGGATCAACTAATGAAAAACTGTTTTTT. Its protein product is CASSSLKGSTNEKLFF.